This record covers a single T cell receptor beta chain. Its recognized antigen is unknown. No much larger clone exists at a distance of one base, and base qualities are not known. The sample originates from a study of cytomegalovirus exposure and HLA in healthy donors (dated by TCRdb to 2017 to 2019). The study in broad terms: An earlier analysis of around 600 of the donors reported about 250 Gb of sequence data and roughly 110 million unique TCR beta sequences from about 200 million T cells. Rather than drawing on any new phenotypic data, the later analysis identified candidate immune exposures from TCR beta sequences and the way those sequences occurred across donors. The study was designed to test whether signatures of past pathogen exposure could be identified by cataloging public T cell receptors. Among about 410 genotyped donors of the cohort, an average of approximately 240,000 unique TCR beta nucleotide sequences was sequenced per donor, of which roughly 17% were non-productive. All discovery cohort repertoires had been generated using a single sequencing platform. Among the approximately 420 genotyped donors, more than 70% belonged to the genetic ancestry cluster associated with self-reported Caucasian donors. In a later analysis, previously published TCR beta repertoires from some 640 donors were re-analyzed and high-resolution HLA genotyping was added so that TCR occurrence patterns could be studied. Typing coverage varied by locus: roughly 620-640 donors for A, B, C, DRB1 and DQB1; roughly 500 for DQA1; around 610 for DPA1; approximately 470 for DPB1. Besides the first cohort of roughly 700 subjects, a separate validation cohort made up of over 95 different subjects was used. Alongside the repertoire data, information on donor age, sex, ethnicity and CMV serostatus was compiled. To decide whether each TCR beta V gene segment behaved as functional or pseudogenic, an earlier analysis of approximately 600 of the donors relied on high-throughput TCR beta sequencing. Four to six DR-DQ haplotypes were handled as single units for association and clustering, since linkage in the cohort was strong. The study profiled the T cell repertoires of 666 subjects by immunosequencing and related them to cytomegalovirus serostatus. A later genetic analysis took genome-wide SNP genotypes for about 55% of the roughly 700 donors and used that subset as a discovery cohort. HLA typing included class I and class II loci at four-digit resolution. To predict cytomegalovirus infection status, the study brought together high-throughput TCR immunosequencing, statistical association of individual TCRs with disease status, and machine learning. Roughly 300 gigabases of sequencing data and some 85 million unique TCR sequences were included in an early release covering around 650 HLA-typed donors.

The library was built by means of the immunoSEQ multiplex PCR assay. The multiplex PCR relied on a mix of 60 forward primers for TCR Vbeta segments and 13 reverse primers for TCR Jbeta segments. Amplification of the CDR3 region of rearranged TCR beta genes was performed with a multiplex PCR assay on genomic DNA. The Illumina HiSeq System was used to sequence the amplified TCR beta libraries as 87-base-pair reads. The paper's processing steps were these. In a later analysis, 70 million to 95 million unique TCR beta chains were counted across the approximately 670 repertoires, and around 11 million of these chains were shared by at least two donors. To remove PCR and sequencing errors, raw reads were error-corrected and collapsed into unique sequences using a nearest-neighbor algorithm that merged closely related sequences. To assign V, D and J gene segments, CDR3 sequences were aligned to IMGT reference sequences. For a sequence to be retained, at least a six-nucleotide match to both a V gene segment and a J gene segment was required. Rearrangements were classified as productive when the CDR3 lacked stop codons and remained in frame with V and J, and all other rearrangements were classified as non-productive. Following IMGT convention, CDR3 was defined as the stretch from the second conserved V-encoded cysteine up to the conserved J-encoded phenylalanine. The earlier analysis of some 550 of the donors excluded any sequence lacking an unambiguous match to a single V gene segment. An earlier analysis of around 600 of the donors classified V segments as functional when productive rearrangements were above 56.7% and as segregating when the standard deviation between donors was above 5%. To diagnose cytomegalovirus status from the catalog of TCR beta chain sequences, a statistical classification framework was built. A later analysis assigned V and J genes by comparing TCR nucleotide sequences with IMGT/GENE-DB human TR gene sequences. The TCRdist pipeline was used in a later analysis to assign CDR3 sequences and most-parsimonious VDJ recombination scenarios. A later analysis defined each TCR beta chain by its CDR3 amino acid sequence plus V-gene family, and excluded reads lacking a unique V-gene family. To address suspected cross-contamination and a sequencing artifact, a later analysis removed approximately 590 highly shared, low-generation-probability nucleotide sequences. In a later analysis, a clonal expansion index for each public chain was calculated from normalized within-repertoire ranks of inferred template counts. In a later analysis, generation probabilities were computed using a VDJ recombination model fitted to out-of-frame rearrangements, and the results were checked against IGoR. A later analysis scored TCR-TCR, TCR-HLA and TCR-CMV co-occurrence with hypergeometric tests, applying a repertoire-size bias correction to TCR pairs. In a later analysis, false discovery rates were estimated by permuting HLA or CMV assignments 20 times. In a later analysis, co-occurring TCRs were grouped using DBSCAN, with TCRdist sequence similarity added in when clustering inside HLA-allele-positive subsets. Repertoires with fewer than 30,000 or more than 120,000 public chains were left out of co-occurrence clustering, as were several repertoires with anomalous nucleotide sharing. The table comes from immuneACCESS by way of TCRdb, which keeps in-frame sequences with V and J called. Part of the clones is missing from these tables; in studies checked, under half for an unresolved V gene and the rest for unknown reasons. V, J and clone size were drawn from that table, and D and trimming were deduced from the DNA. The sample table holds about 77,000 clones, of which around 78% were seen once. In total, the top ten clones hold approximately 3.4% of the sample.

The paper's findings and limits, for the study overall: In an earlier analysis of about 600 of the donors, most TCR beta V segments appeared in productive rearrangements about 87% or about 30% of the time, broadly matching IMGT annotations. Most CMV-associated TCR beta chains appeared to be HLA-restricted in a later analysis, and the HLA associations seemed to be driven largely by CMV exposure. Across donors, most TCR sequences were observed very rarely, whereas some public TCRs were present in many individuals. Correlated functional status among segregating V segments might be attributable to linkage disequilibrium, but an unknown experimental factor could not be ruled out. A later analysis associated about 17,000 TCR beta sequences with specific HLA alleles at a false discovery rate of 0.05. In a later analysis, HLA-associated TCR beta chains showed more clonal expansion and lower generation probabilities than non-associated chains that were equally common. In vitro tests confirmed that three of the cytomegalovirus-associated TCR beta chains recognize cytomegalovirus antigens. In a later analysis, the rate of TCR association differed among HLA loci, with DRB1 alleles having the most associated TCRs and HLA-C alleles having the fewest. The study listed 150 to 200 TCR beta chains as associated with cytomegalovirus. In a later genetic analysis, a missense DCLRE1C variant was associated with V-gene and J-gene trimming of TCR beta chains, and the association was replicated in an independent cohort. A further reported finding was that TCR beta sequences accurately predicted the HLA-A and HLA-B alleles for most subjects in the first cohort. Roughly uniform sequencing depth across donors was assumed in presence/absence analyses, although this assumption may not hold. According to a later analysis, parvovirus B19, influenza, CMV and Epstein-Barr virus appeared linked to several top co-occurrence clusters. Some IMGT-functional V segments, including TRBV6-2 and TRBV6-3, could not be told apart with the 87-base-pair reads, so those segments were excluded. The earlier analysis of 450 to 700 of the donors excluded around 17 rarely observed V segments, including chromosome 9 orphons, because counts were too low. A later genetic analysis reported fewer N-insertions in productive TCRs among donors in an Asian-associated ancestry cluster than the roughly 690-donor mean. HLA typing was unavailable for some donors at each locus, so association tests used only the typed subset. The classifier was reported to diagnose cytomegalovirus status with high specificity and sensitivity in both the original and validation cohorts. This cohort had only TCR beta chains sequenced, and the lack of alpha or paired-chain data limited which features could be detected. For the cohort, immune exposure information was limited to CMV serostatus. A group of highly shared sequence variants was considered likely to be a technical artifact of the sequencing pipeline. Assigning TCR associations to individual alleles was difficult when HLA alleles, especially DR and DQ, strongly co-occurred. According to the authors, the approach could potentially be generalized to other disease states and immunological phenotypes.

Measured from the cysteine to the phenylalanine, the CDR3 is 11 residues long. Only the CDR3 region is kept as DNA, spanning 33 bases read in frame from base 1. V sheds 1 base and J sheds 12 bases, leaving 10 bases between their ends. The germline V gene (reference sequence) specifies SEHNR as CDR1 and FQNEAQ as CDR2. The cohort comprised more than 550 healthy bone marrow donors. All cohort members were sampled while nominally healthy, although unrecorded immune exposures were likely present. The donor was CMV seronegative and belonged to the group of 352 seronegative cohort members. Each donor provided a peripheral blood sample, and peripheral blood mononuclear cells were used for TCR beta sequencing. The Qiagen DNeasy Blood Extraction Kit was used to extract genomic DNA from the blood cell samples.

Sequences were obtained from PBMCs. The V gene is TRBV7-9 and the J gene is TRBJ2-7; the D segment could be TRBD2, given 5 matching bases. The clonotype originates from a man aged 35-49 years in good health and CMV-seronegative. The CDR3 in this case is CASSLEEEPYF. The bases are TGTGCCAGCAGCTTAGAGGAGGAACCGTACTTC.